One and the same sample provided the 28 T cell receptor beta chains below, sequenced in a study of human T cells and chemical hapten exposure. Each CDR3 protein gets one entry after TCRdb re-called the RACE reads with MiXCR. Of roughly 50,000 distinct CDR3 sequences in the sample, more than 7.5% were seen once. This sample's time point: pre-sensitization, week 0. The sample's treatment: therapeutic diphenylcyclopropenone sensitization with weekly scalp DPC. Sequencing was performed on whole blood, taken in connection with sensitization to the hapten diphenylcyclopropenone (DPC). The receptors originated from a man in his forties with alopecia areata. Some clones in this sample may be carry-over from other donors' samples.

The table lists this clonotype with many counts. This chain connects TRBV12-3 or TRBV12-4 to TRBJ2-2, with D possibly being TRBD2 (6 bases). V shed 0 bases and J shed 4 bases, with 9 bases lying between them. This CDR3 is 15 amino acids long. The CDR3 region is CASSLAQAGTGELFF. Here the CDR3 DNA reads TGTGCCAGCAGTTTAGCGCAAGCGGGCACCGGGGAGCTGTTTTTT.

The J gene is TRBJ2-7, the V gene TRBV3-1, with TRBD2 matching 9 bases. Germline CDR1 is LGHDT and CDR2 is YNNKEL (reference sequence). The CDR3 sequence is 17 residues long. After removal of 4 bases from V and 7 bases from J, the junction contained 17 bases not matched to a gene. The CDR3 is CASSRDVSGSWPVEQYF. CDR3 bases: TGTGCCAGCAGCCGCGATGTTAGCGGGAGTTGGCCGGTTGAGCAGTACTTC.

V and J are TRBV2 and TRBJ2-5; tentatively, D is TRBD1 (6 bases). This CDR3 contains 14 residues. Germline CDR1 and CDR2: SNHLY and FYNNEI. Trimming took off 5 bases at V and 1 base at J, with 11 bases between the two ends. The chain's CDR3 is CASSWGTLQETQYF. In DNA, the CDR3 is TGTGCCAGCAGTTGGGGGACACTCCAAGAGACCCAGTACTTC.

The sample holds many counts of this clonotype. The chain is built from TRBV6-2 or TRBV6-3 and TRBJ1-1; a possible D gene is TRBD1 (5 bases). Germline CDR1 MNHEY, CDR2 SVGEGT. V was shortened by 3 bases and J by 0 bases, with 11 bases between the two germline ends. The CDR3 is made up of 15 amino acids. CDR3 sequence reads: CASSYTDIMNTEAFF. CDR3 bases: TGTGCCAGCAGTTATACGGACATCATGAACACTGAAGCTTTCTTT.

This clonotype was seen a handful of times. The genes are TRBV29-1 and TRBJ2-4; 7 nucleotides line up with TRBD2. V gave up 4 bases and J gave up 6 bases; unmatched junction bases: 6. The CDR3 loop spans 13 amino acids. CDR1 SQVTM and CDR2 ANQGSEA come from the germline V gene. CDR3 coding DNA: TGCAGCGTTGTGCGGGAGTTAGGAAACATTCAGTACTTC. It translates to CSVVRELGNIQYF. Together with reference TRBV29-1 and TRBJ2-4, the CDR3 gives the full variable domain: SAVISQKPSRDICQRGTSLTIQCQVDSQVTMMFWYRQQPGQSLTLIATANQGSEATYESGFVIDKFPISRPNLTFSTLTVSNMSPEDSSIYLCSVVRELGNIQYFGAGTRLSVL.

V and J are TRBV11-1 and TRBJ2-5, with D possibly TRBD1 on 6 matching bases. This CDR3 has 14 residues. Trimming removed 4 bases from V and 5 bases from J, with 14 bases in between. Germline assignment: CDR1 SGHAT and CDR2 FQDESV (reference sequence). The CDR3 region has the DNA TGTGCCAGCAGCTCCCCCCGACAGGTCGAGACCCAGTACTTC. Translated, it gives CASSSPRQVETQYF.

The chain couples TRBV7-2 to TRBJ1-1; tentative D call: TRBD1 (5 bases). The CDR3 runs 15 residues. The germline CDR1 and CDR2 sequences are SGHTA and FQGNSA. V dropped 0 bases and J dropped 4 bases, with 12 bases sitting between them. CDR3 residues: CASSLAGAVATEAFF. The DNA for the CDR3 is TGTGCCAGCAGCTTAGCAGGGGCCGTCGCCACTGAAGCTTTCTTT.

This clonotype came up many times. The chain couples TRBV7-6 to TRBJ2-1, with 7 bases aligning to TRBD2. The CDR3 runs to 14 residues. The germline CDR1 and CDR2 sequences are SGHVS and FNYEAQ. Trimming took 5 bases from V and 6 from J; bases not matched to a gene: 7. The CDR3 spells CASSPLAASNEQFF. The CDR3, as DNA: TGTGCCAGCAGCCCTCTAGCGGCGTCCAATGAGCAGTTCTTC.

This sequence joins TRBV9 and TRBJ2-7, with 7 bases matching TRBD2. The trim removed 6 bases at V and 1 base at J, leaving 22 bases unmatched. Germline V gives CDR1 SGDLS, CDR2 YYNGEE. The CDR3 is 19 residues long. CDR3 DNA: TGTGCCAGCAACCGCGCTGGCGAGTTAGCGGGCAGTGCGTCCTACGAGCAGTACTTC. It yields the protein CASNRAGELAGSASYEQYF. The entire variable domain, with the rest obtained from reference TRBV9 and TRBJ2-7, is as follows: DSGVTQTPKHLITATGQRVTLRCSPRSGDLSVYWYQQSLDQGLQFLIQYYNGEERAKGNILERFSAQQFPDLHSELNLSSLELGDSALYFCASNRAGELAGSASYEQYFGPGTRLTVT.

This clonotype was observed a single time. V usage is TRBV11-3 and J usage is TRBJ2-1; 7 bases fit TRBD2. With V trimmed by 1 base and J by 6 bases, 6 bases remained unmatched. The CDR3 length is 15 residues. Germline CDR1 reads SGHNT; CDR2 reads YENEEA. The chain's CDR3 is CASSLGRSSGNEQFF. The CDR3, as DNA: TGTGCCAGCAGCTTAGGGAGATCTAGCGGCAATGAGCAGTTCTTC.

This clonotype was detected only a few times. The chain carries TRBV9 and TRBJ2-6, with 9 bases lining up with TRBD1. The CDR3 loop spans 18 amino acids. J was trimmed by 0 bases and V by 3 bases; bases with no gene match: 7. Looked up from germline, CDR1 is SGDLS and CDR2 is YYNGEE. The CDR3 here is CASSAPGQGYSGANVLTF. The DNA for the CDR3 is TGTGCCAGCAGCGCACCGGGACAGGGCTACTCTGGGGCCAACGTCCTGACTTTC. Full variable domain (missing parts from reference TRBV9 and TRBJ2-6): DSGVTQTPKHLITATGQRVTLRCSPRSGDLSVYWYQQSLDQGLQFLIQYYNGEERAKGNILERFSAQQFPDLHSELNLSSLELGDSALYFCASSAPGQGYSGANVLTFGAGSRLTVL.

This clonotype was counted only a few times. This rearrangement joins TRBV11-2 to TRBJ1-1; D remains unclear. The CDR3 consists of 13 residues. CDR1 is SGHAT, CDR2 FQNNGV, per germline. Trimming left V 6 bases short and J 2 bases short, with 10 bases between. CDR3 sequence reads: CASSVSTNTEAFF. CDR3 in DNA: TGTGCCAGCAGTGTGAGCACTAACACTGAAGCTTTCTTT.

Ten or more counts support this clonotype. The V gene is TRBV7-9, the J gene TRBJ2-5; a possible D gene is TRBD2 (5 bases). The CDR3 is 15 amino acids. The V end was cut by 4 bases, the J end by 3 bases, with 15 bases between. CDR1 and CDR2 from the germline V gene are SEHNR and FQNEAQ (reference sequence). The CDR3 loop reads CASSSGPREKETQYF. For the CDR3, the DNA is TGTGCCAGCAGCTCAGGTCCGAGGGAAAAAGAGACCCAGTACTTC. Full variable domain (outside the CDR3, taken from reference TRBV7-9 and TRBJ2-5): DTGVSQNPRHKITKRGQNVTFRCDPISEHNRLYWYRQTLGQGPEFLTYFQNEAQLEKSRLLSDRFSAERPKGSFSTLEIQRTEQGDSAMYLCASSSGPREKETQYFGPGTRLLVL.

The V gene is TRBV4-1, the J gene TRBJ2-7; 7 bases align to TRBD1. CDR3 size: 15 residues. The germline gives CDR1 MGHRA, CDR2 YSYEKL. The trim removed 3 bases at V and 3 bases at J, leaving 8 bases unmatched. The CDR3 DNA reads TGCGCCAGCAGCCAGGTAGTAGGGGGCATCTACGAGCAGTACTTC. This translates into CASSQVVGGIYEQYF.

Of note for this clonotype: A much larger clonotype is one base distant, so this may be a read error. The V and J genes are TRBV28 and TRBJ2-2, with TRBD2 as a possible D gene (6 bases). CDR1 and CDR2 (germline): MDHEN, SYDVKM. The CDR3 is 14 amino acids. The CDR3 DNA follows: TGTGCCAGCAGTGCGGGGCCGAACACCGGGGAGCCGTTTTTT. Translating it yields CASSAGPNTGEPFF. The full variable domain, in which reference TRBV28 and TRBJ2-2 provide the parts outside the CDR3, is DVKVTQSSRYLVKRTGEKVFLECVQDMDHENMFWYRQDPGLGLRLIYFSYDVKMKEKGDIPEGYSVSREKKERFSLILESASTNQTSMYLCASSAGPNTGEPFFGEGSRLTVL.

This sequence joins TRBV7-2 and TRBJ2-1; 11 bases map to TRBD2. Germline trimming cut 5 bases from V and 0 bases from J; bases unmatched to any gene: 3. The CDR3 length is 16 residues. Germline-derived CDR1 and CDR2 are SGHTA and FQGNSA. The CDR3 DNA reads TGTGCCAGCAGCGGACTAGCGGGTAGCTCCTACAATGAGCAGTTCTTC. Its translation is CASSGLAGSSYNEQFF.

This clonotype was picked up a small number of times. The chain recombines TRBV24-1 with TRBJ2-7, with D possibly TRBD2 on 5 matching bases. V was clipped by 4 bases and J by 2 bases, with 17 bases between them. The CDR3 is made up of 16 amino acids. Germline V gene data show CDR1 as KGHDR and CDR2 as SFDVKD. The CDR3 coding sequence is TGTGCCACCAGTGAAGGCGCGGGCCGAAGTCCCTACGAGCAGTACTTC. Translating it yields CATSEGAGRSPYEQYF.

This clonotype occurred many times. The chain recombines TRBV19 with TRBJ2-3, with D hard to call. The CDR3 is 15 amino acids. Germline V gene lookup returns CDR1 LNHDA and CDR2 SQIVND (reference sequence). V was clipped by 2 bases and J by 0 bases, with 9 bases between them. The CDR3 loop is CASSIIALSTDTQYF. Written as DNA, the CDR3 is TGTGCCAGTAGTATAATAGCACTTAGCACAGATACGCAGTATTTT.

The chain couples TRBV10-3 to TRBJ2-2; D uncertain. This CDR3 comprises 13 residues. V was trimmed by 8 bases and J by 2 bases, leaving 9 bases between them. Germline V gene sequence: CDR1 ENHRY, CDR2 SYGVKD. CDR3 loop: CAIGNFNTGELFF. CDR3 bases: TGTGCCATCGGGAACTTTAACACCGGGGAGCTGTTTTTT.

The sample holds a few counts of this clonotype. V and J are TRBV15 and TRBJ2-5; TRBD1 might be the D (7 bases). Germline CDR1 LNHNV, CDR2 YYDKDF (reference sequence). This CDR3 comprises 14 residues. Trimming stripped 1 base from V and 4 bases from J, with 10 bases between. The CDR3 here is CATSRGQGGETQYF. The CDR3 bases are TGTGCCACCAGCAGAGGACAGGGAGGAGAGACCCAGTACTTC.

In this sample, this clonotype turned up a few times. The CDR3: CASSSGTSGLYNEQFF. Written as DNA, the CDR3 is TGTGCCAGCAGTTCCGGGACTAGCGGGCTTTACAATGAGCAGTTCTTC. This rearrangement joins TRBV28 to TRBJ2-1; TRBD2 matches at 12 bases. The CDR3 covers 16 residues. With V trimmed by 4 bases and J by 4 bases, 5 bases remained unmatched. The germline V gene has CDR1 MDHEN and CDR2 SYDVKM.

This clonotype was seen a few times. This chain uses TRBV20-1 with TRBJ2-5; TRBD2 agrees at 14 bases. With 2 bases clipped from V and 2 bases from J, the junction kept 10 bases outside the gene matches. The CDR3 runs 18 residues. CDR1 is DFQATT and CDR2 is SNEGSKA in the germline V gene (reference sequence). The CDR3 is CSARPKTGTSGRQETQYF. As DNA, the CDR3 is TGCAGTGCTAGACCGAAAACCGGGACTAGCGGGAGACAAGAGACCCAGTACTTC.

This clonotype has only a few counts. The chain links TRBV18 to TRBJ2-7; 7 bases are a match to TRBD1. CDR3 size: 17 residues. CDR1 KGHSH and CDR2 LQKENI come from the germline V gene. The J segment lost 3 bases and the V segment lost 0 bases, leaving 11 bases of the junction unmatched. CDR3 nucleotide sequence: TGTGCCAGCTCACCACCGGGGTGGGACAGCACTTTCTACGAGCAGTACTTC. Amino acid sequence: CASSPPGWDSTFYEQYF.

This clonotype was counted between two and nine times. This sequence joins TRBV12-3 or TRBV12-4 and TRBJ2-1; 7 bases are shared with TRBD2. After removal of 3 bases from V and 4 bases from J, the junction contained 3 bases not matched to a gene. The CDR3 runs to 14 residues. The CDR3 is CASSFLRGYNEQFF. As DNA, the CDR3 is TGTGCCAGCAGTTTCTTGCGGGGGTACAATGAGCAGTTCTTC.

The V gene is TRBV7-9, the J gene TRBJ2-1; D gene ambiguous. V was trimmed by 5 bases and J by 5 bases, leaving 13 bases between them. The germline CDR1 and CDR2 sequences are SEHNR and FQNEAQ (reference sequence). The CDR3 contains 14 residues. CDR3 nucleotides: TGTGCCAGCAGCCCACGACTCGACCACAATGAGCAGTTCTTC. Residues: CASSPRLDHNEQFF. The full variable domain, with the rest looked up from reference TRBV7-9 and TRBJ2-1, is DTGVSQNPRHKITKRGQNVTFRCDPISEHNRLYWYRQTLGQGPEFLTYFQNEAQLEKSRLLSDRFSAERPKGSFSTLEIQRTEQGDSAMYLCASSPRLDHNEQFFGPGTRLTVL.

This clonotype was counted at least ten times. This chain connects TRBV3-1 to TRBJ2-7, with 10 nucleotides matching TRBD2. J was trimmed by 0 bases and V by 4 bases; bases with no gene match: 6. CDR1 and CDR2 from the germline V gene are LGHDT and YNNKEL (reference sequence). The CDR3 loop spans 16 amino acids. The CDR3 is CASSRTSGPSSYEQYF. The CDR3 bases are TGTGCCAGCAGCCGGACTAGCGGACCGAGCTCCTACGAGCAGTACTTC.

The CDR3 spells CASSSRGSASSYEQYF. As DNA, the CDR3 is TGTGCCAGCAGCTCCCGGGGTAGCGCGAGCTCCTACGAGCAGTACTTC. The rearrangement uses TRBV7-2 and TRBJ2-7, with a tentative D call TRBD2 (5 bases). Looked up from germline, CDR1 is SGHTA and CDR2 is FQGNSA. This CDR3 spans 16 amino acids. Trimming shortened V by 4 bases and J by 0 bases, and 16 bases separated the two germline ends.

A remark on this clonotype: It may be a read error: a sequence one base away is much more abundant. The genes are TRBV6-1 and TRBJ2-1, with 9 bases fitting TRBD2. From germline, CDR1 is MNHNS and CDR2 SASEGT. The CDR3 spans 15 residues. As DNA, the CDR3 is TGTGCCAGCAGTGGAAAGCGGGAGGAAAAGAACGAGCAGTTGTTC. It codes for CASSGKREEKNEQLF.